The 12 T cell receptor beta chains presented below share a single source sample, sequenced in a study of cytomegalovirus exposure and HLA in healthy donors. Primers included in the PCR were 60 Vbeta and 13 Jbeta primers. Sequencing used immunoSEQ multiplex PCR; TCRdb keeps in-frame clones, though not all of them. Among approximately 220,000 clones listed, approximately 79% were seen once. The specimen was PBMCs. The source is a girl aged 2 to 10 in good health and CMV-seronegative.

The chain employs TRBV5-4 and TRBJ2-3, with D possibly TRBD2 on 7 matching bases. CDR1 and CDR2 from the germline V gene are SGHNT and YYREEE (reference sequence). The V end was cut by 5 bases, the J end by 0 bases, with 19 bases between. The CDR3 has 17 amino acids. For the CDR3, the DNA is TGTGCCAGCAGTCCGTCACGGGGGGCCGGAAGCACAGATACGCAGTATTTT. This encodes CASSPSRGAGSTDTQYF. Looking up the rest from reference TRBV5-4 and TRBJ2-3 gives the full variable domain: ETGVTQSPTHLIKTRGQQVTLRCSSQSGHNTVSWYQQALGQGPQFIFQYYREEENGRGNFPPRFSGLQFPNYSSELNVNALELDDSALYLCASSPSRGAGSTDTQYFGPGTRLTVL.

The chain combines TRBV2 with TRBJ2-3; 8 nucleotides line up with TRBD1. CDR1 SNHLY and CDR2 FYNNEI come from the germline V gene. This CDR3 is 14 amino acids long. The J segment lost 7 bases and the V segment lost 7 bases, leaving 10 bases of the junction unmatched. The DNA of the CDR3 is TGTGCCAGCACTGGGACAGGAATTGACCATACGCAGTATTTT. This codes for CASTGTGIDHTQYF.

There are a few counts of this clone. J is TRBJ2-2 and V is TRBV6-1, with 8 positions matching TRBD2. J lost 5 bases, V lost 6 bases, and 8 bases had no gene match. Germline CDR1 MNHNS, CDR2 SASEGT. This CDR3 contains 15 residues. DNA for the CDR3: TGTGCCAGCAGGAATCTAGCGGGCGGGACCGGGGAGCTGTTTTTT. This sequence encodes CASRNLAGGTGELFF.

The chain couples TRBV7-9 to TRBJ1-1, with a tentative D call TRBD1 (5 bases). CDR1 and CDR2 (germline): SEHNR, FQNEAQ (reference sequence). The V and J ends lost 4 bases and 3 bases respectively, with 21 bases between them. The CDR3 loop spans 17 amino acids. In nucleotides, the CDR3 is TGTGCCAGCAGCTCTAGCCGGACAAGTTCGGGGGACACTGAAGCTTTCTTT. This gives the protein CASSSSRTSSGDTEAFF.

The chain couples TRBV5-1 to TRBJ1-1; D remains unclear. CDR1 is SGHRS and CDR2 is YFSETQ in the germline V gene. CDR3 length: 15 residues. Trimming removed 0 bases at V and 1 base at J, with 10 bases between. CDR3 bases: TGCGCCAGCAGCTTGGACAGCCCAAAGAACACTGAAGCTTTCTTT. It translates to CASSLDSPKNTEAFF.

The chain combines TRBV2 with TRBJ1-4; D unclear. V lost 3 bases, J lost 4 bases, and 9 bases lay in between. The CDR3 loop spans 14 amino acids. Germline lookup yields CDR1 SNHLY and CDR2 FYNNEI. The CDR3 coding sequence is TGTGCCAGCAGTGAGGGCCGGATTAATGAAAAACTGTTTTTT. Translating gives CASSEGRINEKLFF.

This clone was seen a handful of times. The rearrangement uses TRBV6-5 and TRBJ2-2, with 10 positions matching TRBD2. This CDR3 has 16 amino acids. CDR1 and CDR2 (germline): MNHEY, SVGAGI. Germline trimming cut 6 bases from V and 8 bases from J; bases unmatched to any gene: 12. In DNA form, the CDR3 reads TGTGCCAGCAGCTACAACGCTCCTAGCGGGAGAGGGGAGCTGTTTTTT. This encodes CASSYNAPSGRGELFF.

The chain links TRBV25-1 to TRBJ2-3, with 8 bases lining up with TRBD2. CDR1 is MGHDK, CDR2 SYGVNS, per germline. CDR3 length: 14 residues. Unmatched junction bases numbered 9, after V lost 7 bases and J lost 6 bases. Written as DNA, the CDR3 is TGTGCCAGCACAGGGGTGCTAGCGGGCGATACGCAGTATTTT. As protein: CASTGVLAGDTQYF.

The chain recombines TRBV5-1 with TRBJ2-2; 8 nucleotides line up with TRBD1. The CDR3 consists of 16 residues. CDR1 is SGHRS and CDR2 is YFSETQ in the germline V gene. V trimming: 4 bases; J trimming: 2 bases; junction bases outside the gene matches: 7. In DNA, the CDR3 is TGCGCCAGCAGCGCGAACGGACAGGGCAACACCGGGGAGCTGTTTTTT. This encodes CASSANGQGNTGELFF.

The J gene is TRBJ2-5, the V gene TRBV2; D perhaps matches TRBD2 (6 bases). Germline CDR1 SNHLY, CDR2 FYNNEI. The ends were cut back, 5 bases at V and 1 base at J, with 8 bases in the middle. The length of the CDR3 is 13 residues. The CDR3 loop is CASSTSPQETQYF. The CDR3 DNA follows: TGTGCCAGCAGTACTAGCCCCCAAGAGACCCAGTACTTC. Filled out from reference TRBV2 and TRBJ2-5, the complete variable domain reads EPEVTQTPSHQVTQMGQEVILRCVPISNHLYFYWYRQILGQKVEFLVSFYNNEISEKSEIFDDQFSVERPDGSNFTLKIRSTKLEDSAMYFCASSTSPQETQYFGPGTRLLVL.

The chain is built from TRBV29-1 and TRBJ1-1, with unresolved D. The CDR3 sequence is 13 residues long. V was trimmed by 4 bases and J by 0 bases, leaving 9 bases between them. CDR1 SQVTM and CDR2 ANQGSEA come from the germline V gene. DNA of the CDR3: TGCAGCGTTGCCCAGATCATGAACACTGAAGCTTTCTTT. Translated: CSVAQIMNTEAFF.

The chain links TRBV5-4 to TRBJ2-1; D unclear. The CDR3 has 12 amino acids. V was pared by 0 bases and J by 10 bases, with 8 bases between. Germline V gives CDR1 SGHNT, CDR2 YYREEE (reference sequence). In nucleotides, the CDR3 is TGTGCCAGCAGCTTGGGAGCCCTAGAGCAGTTCTTC. Its protein is CASSLGALEQFF.